Listed below are T cell receptor beta chains from one sample, sequenced in a study of somatic mutations in cytotoxic T cells in rheumatoid arthritis. Clones were read by immunoSEQ multiplex PCR, and TCRdb kept only the in-frame ones, dropping some. The data hold around 19,000 clones, with approximately 80% observed a single time. The specimen sequenced was CD8+ T cells sorted from blood. The receptors originated from an adult with rheumatoid arthritis. The CDR3 runs from the conserved cysteine through the conserved F or W. Fields, in order: D gene, J gene, CDR3 length, V gene, clone size, CDR3 DNA, CDR3 protein. D genes are given only for firm matches. The size field is filled for only some rows; it gives once, few, many or a size class.

NA | TRBJ1-4 | 15 | TRBV15 | once | TGTGCCACCAGCAGCGGGACAACACTAAATGAAAAACTGTTTTTT | CATSSGTTLNEKLFF
NA | TRBJ1-4 | 13 | TRBV7-9 | NA | TGTGCCAGCAGCTTAGTGATCGGGGAAAAACTGTTTTTT | CASSLVIGEKLFF
NA | TRBJ2-1 | 16 | TRBV15 | NA | TGTGCCACCAGCAGCGTCGGGACCGCCTCCTACAATGAGCAGTTCTTC | CATSSVGTASYNEQFF
NA | TRBJ1-1 | 14 | TRBV9 | NA | TGTGCCAGCAGCGTATCCAGCGATTGGACTGAAGCTTTCTTT | CASSVSSDWTEAFF
NA | TRBJ2-2 | 14 | TRBV6-6 | NA | TGTGCCAGCAGTTACTCTAAGTTATCCGGGGAGCTGTTTTTT | CASSYSKLSGELFF
TRBD1 | TRBJ1-1 | 15 | TRBV19 | NA | TGTGCCAGTAGTATAGCTCGGACAGGGGCCACTGAAGCTTTCTTT | CASSIARTGATEAFF
TRBD1 | TRBJ1-4 | 17 | TRBV18 | NA | TGTGCCAGCTCACCAGAAAAGGACAGGGCCTTTGATGAAAAACTGTTTTTT | CASSPEKDRAFDEKLFF
TRBD1 | TRBJ1-1 | 16 | TRBV27 | NA | TGTGCCAGCAGTCCGTGGGTGACAGGGGGGATTCTTGAAGCTTTCTTT | CASSPWVTGGILEAFF
NA | TRBJ1-3 | 14 | TRBV27 | NA | TGTGCCAGCAGTCTCGGCGCCTCTGGAAACACCATATATTTT | CASSLGASGNTIYF
NA | TRBJ2-3 | 15 | TRBV13 | NA | TGTGCCAGCAGCCTTCGACTTGACTTATCAGATACGCAGTATTTT | CASSLRLDLSDTQYF
TRBD1 | TRBJ1-1 | 14 | TRBV30 | few | TGTGCCTGGAGGGGCCAGGGGGAGAACACTGAAGCTTTCTTT | CAWRGQGENTEAFF
TRBD2 | TRBJ2-1 | 14 | TRBV9 | NA | TGTGCCAGCAGCGTAGCGAGCGGGAGCGGTGAGCAGTTCTTC | CASSVASGSGEQFF
TRBD1 | TRBJ2-2 | 16 | TRBV9 | few | TGTGCCAGCAGCGTAGTTGTGACAGGGGACACCGGGGAGCTGTTTTTT | CASSVVVTGDTGELFF
NA | TRBJ2-1 | 13 | TRBV12-5 | NA | TGTGCTAGTGGTTTGGCAAAGAGGGATGAGCAGTTCTTC | CASGLAKRDEQFF
NA | TRBJ2-3 | 15 | TRBV27 | NA | TGTGCCAGCAGTTTACGTCTAGCTAATTCAGATACGCAGTATTTT | CASSLRLANSDTQYF
NA | TRBJ2-3 | 16 | TRBV7-6 | NA | TGTGCCAGCAGCTTAGCCCGGGCATGGAGCACAGATACGCAGTATTTT | CASSLARAWSTDTQYF
NA | TRBJ2-3 | 10 | TRBV6-1 | NA | TGTGCCACCAGGCGGGATACGCAGTATTTT | CATRRDTQYF
NA | TRBJ2-1 | 12 | TRBV9 | NA | TGTGCCAGCAGCACCAGGGTGGATGAGCAGTTCTTC | CASSTRVDEQFF
NA | TRBJ2-1 | 15 | TRBV9 | NA | TGTGCCAGCAGCCCCGCGAGGTTCCTCCCGAGTGAGCAGTTCTTC | CASSPARFLPSEQFF
NA | TRBJ2-5 | 13 | TRBV5-1 | NA | TGCGCCAGCAGCTTGGAACCGAAAGAGACCCAGTACTTC | CASSLEPKETQYF
NA | TRBJ1-4 | 15 | TRBV7-8 | once | TGTGCCAGCAGCCCACCACCGGGGGCCAATGAAAAACTGTTTTTT | CASSPPPGANEKLFF
NA | TRBJ2-3 | 16 | TRBV2 | once | TGTGCCAGCAGTGAAGCTAAGAGAACTAGCACAGATACGCAGTATTTT | CASSEAKRTSTDTQYF
NA | TRBJ2-1 | 11 | TRBV19 | NA | TGTGCCAGTAGTATTAGGGGTGAGCAGTTCTTC | CASSIRGEQFF
TRBD1 | TRBJ2-1 | 18 | TRBV10-1 | NA | TGCGCCAGCAGTGAGTCGACATGGACAGGGAACTCCTACAATGAGCAGTTCTTC | CASSESTWTGNSYNEQFF
TRBD1 | TRBJ1-1 | 15 | TRBV19 | NA | TGTGCCTGTTACAGGGGTTCGGGCATGAACACTGAAGCTTTCTTT | CACYRGSGMNTEAFF
NA | TRBJ1-3 | 16 | TRBV28 | NA | TGTGCCAGCAGCCTCTTTCGGCAGGGGCTAGGAAACACCATATATTTT | CASSLFRQGLGNTIYF
NA | TRBJ2-7 | 14 | TRBV7-9 | NA | TGTGCCAGCAGCTCGATGGGACTTCTTCGCGAGCAGTACTTC | CASSSMGLLREQYF
NA | TRBJ2-5 | 16 | TRBV7-9 | NA | TGTGCCAGCACCAACCCCGCCAGGCGCCGATGGGAGACCCAGTACTTC | CASTNPARRRWETQYF
NA | TRBJ1-2 | 13 | TRBV28 | NA | TGTGCCAGCAGTTTAACAGGCGCCTATGGCTACACCTTC | CASSLTGAYGYTF
NA | TRBJ1-5 | 16 | TRBV19 | NA | TGTGCCAGTAGCCGGGCAGGGGCGGAAGTGAATCAGCCCCAGCATTTT | CASSRAGAEVNQPQHF
TRBD1 | TRBJ1-2 | 13 | TRBV27 | NA | TGTGCCAGCGGGGACAGGGCCTTTTATGGCTACACCTTC | CASGDRAFYGYTF
NA | TRBJ2-7 | 14 | TRBV7-8 | few | TGTGCCAGCAGCTTAAGTACATCCTCCTACGAGCAGTACTTC | CASSLSTSSYEQYF
TRBD2 | TRBJ2-3 | 16 | TRBV19 | NA | TGTGCCAGTAGTCTCTTAGCGGGAGCCGGCACAGATACGCAGTATTTT | CASSLLAGAGTDTQYF
NA | TRBJ2-7 | 15 | TRBV6-6 | NA | TGTGCCAGCAGTCTCTATCCTAAACGATCCTACGAGCAGTACTTC | CASSLYPKRSYEQYF
NA | TRBJ2-7 | 16 | TRBV4-1 | once | TGCGCCAGCAGCCAAGATGTGGGGCAGGGATCCTACGAGCAGTACTTC | CASSQDVGQGSYEQYF
NA | TRBJ2-2 | 14 | TRBV7-3 | NA | TGTGCCAGCAGCTTCACAGGTTCCCCCGGGGAGCTGTTTTTT | CASSFTGSPGELFF
TRBD1 | TRBJ1-1 | 13 | TRBV5-1 | NA | TGCGCCAGCCAGACAGGGTTAGGCACTGAAGCTTTCTTT | CASQTGLGTEAFF
TRBD2 | TRBJ2-1 | 16 | TRBV7-6 | NA | TGTGCCAGCAGCTTATATTTGCGGGGGGGCTACAATGAGCAGTTCTTC | CASSLYLRGGYNEQFF
NA | TRBJ1-2 | 15 | TRBV25-1 | NA | TGTGCCAGCAGTTATACTCGGAAAGATCGGTATGGCTACACCTTC | CASSYTRKDRYGYTF
TRBD2 | TRBJ2-1 | 16 | TRBV27 | NA | TGTGCCAGCAGAGAACTGGGAGGCGGGGGGGCTCTTGAGCAGTTCTTC | CASRELGGGGALEQFF
TRBD2 | TRBJ2-7 | 16 | TRBV18 | NA | TGTGCCAGCTCACCACCTGAAGGCGGGAGATATGACGAGCAGTACTTC | CASSPPEGGRYDEQYF
TRBD2 | TRBJ2-3 | 16 | TRBV7-3 | NA | TGTGCCAGCAGCTTAGGAATAGCGGGGGGGACAGATACGCAGTATTTT | CASSLGIAGGTDTQYF
NA | TRBJ2-1 | 12 | TRBV30 | NA | TGTGCCTGGAGCGGTCCCGGGGGCGAGCAGTTCTTC | CAWSGPGGEQFF
TRBD2 | TRBJ2-7 | 15 | TRBV11-2 | once | TGTGCCAGCAGCTTTAGCGGGAGGTTTTCCTACGAGCAGTACTTC | CASSFSGRFSYEQYF
NA | TRBJ1-2 | 15 | TRBV29-1 | NA | TGCAGCGTTGGATCCCCCCCGGGGGGGACCTATGGCTACACCTTC | CSVGSPPGGTYGYTF
TRBD1 | TRBJ2-7 | 14 | TRBV9 | NA | TGTGCCAGCAGCGCGGGACAGGCGAACTACGAGCAGTACTTC | CASSAGQANYEQYF